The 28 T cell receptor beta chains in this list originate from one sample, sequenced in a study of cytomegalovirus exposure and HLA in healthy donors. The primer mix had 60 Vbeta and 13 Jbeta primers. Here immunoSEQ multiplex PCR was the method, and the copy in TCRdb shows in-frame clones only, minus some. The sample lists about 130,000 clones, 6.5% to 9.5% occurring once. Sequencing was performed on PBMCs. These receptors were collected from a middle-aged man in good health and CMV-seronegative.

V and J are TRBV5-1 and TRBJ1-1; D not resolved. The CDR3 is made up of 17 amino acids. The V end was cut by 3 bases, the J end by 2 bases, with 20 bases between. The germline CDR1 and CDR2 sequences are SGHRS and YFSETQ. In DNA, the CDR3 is TGCGCCAGCAGCTCGGCGGGGTGGATCGTCGGTAACACTGAAGCTTTCTTT. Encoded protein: CASSSAGWIVGNTEAFF.

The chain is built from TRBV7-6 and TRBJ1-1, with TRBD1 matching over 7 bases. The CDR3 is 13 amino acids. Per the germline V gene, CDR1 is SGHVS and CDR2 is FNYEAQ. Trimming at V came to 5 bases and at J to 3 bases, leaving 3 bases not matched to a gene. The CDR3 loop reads CASSDREYTEAFF. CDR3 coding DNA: TGTGCCAGCAGCGACAGGGAATACACTGAAGCTTTCTTT.

The CDR3: CASSLTSGGKREQFF. As DNA, the CDR3 is TGTGCCAGCAGCCTGACTAGCGGGGGGAAACGGGAGCAGTTCTTC. The chain couples TRBV7-2 to TRBJ2-1; 13 bases fit TRBD2. The CDR3 covers 15 residues. The germline V gene has CDR1 SGHTA and CDR2 FQGNSA. Unmatched junction bases numbered 8, after V lost 5 bases and J lost 10 bases. Using reference TRBV7-2 and TRBJ2-1 for the parts outside the CDR3, the full variable domain is GAGVSQSPSNKVTEKGKDVELRCDPISGHTALYWYRQSLGQGLEFLIYFQGNSAPDKSGLPSDRFSAERTGGSVSTLTIQRTQQEDSAVYLCASSLTSGGKREQFFGPGTRLTVL.

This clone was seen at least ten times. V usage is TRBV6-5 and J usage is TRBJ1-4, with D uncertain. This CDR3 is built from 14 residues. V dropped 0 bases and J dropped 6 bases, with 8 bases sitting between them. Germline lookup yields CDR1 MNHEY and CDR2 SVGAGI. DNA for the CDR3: TGTGCCAGCAGTTACTCGAGGAAAGATGAAAAACTGTTTTTT. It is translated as CASSYSRKDEKLFF.

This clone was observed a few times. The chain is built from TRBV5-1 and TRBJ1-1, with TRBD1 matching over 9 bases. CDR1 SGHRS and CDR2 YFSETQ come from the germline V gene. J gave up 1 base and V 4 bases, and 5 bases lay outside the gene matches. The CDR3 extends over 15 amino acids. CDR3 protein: CASSDTGGGNTEAFF. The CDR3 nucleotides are TGCGCCAGCAGCGACACAGGGGGCGGGAACACTGAAGCTTTCTTT.

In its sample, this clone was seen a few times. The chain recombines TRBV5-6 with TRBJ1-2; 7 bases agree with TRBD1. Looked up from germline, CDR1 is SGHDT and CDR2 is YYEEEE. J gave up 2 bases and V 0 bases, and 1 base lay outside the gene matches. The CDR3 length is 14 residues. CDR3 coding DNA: TGTGCCAGCAGCTTGGGCAGGGGGAACTATGGCTACACCTTC. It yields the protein CASSLGRGNYGYTF.

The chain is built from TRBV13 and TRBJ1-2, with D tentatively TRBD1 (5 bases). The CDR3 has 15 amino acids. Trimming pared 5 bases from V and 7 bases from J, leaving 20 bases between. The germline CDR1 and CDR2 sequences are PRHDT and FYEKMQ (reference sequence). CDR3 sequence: CASSKGAGETAGYTF. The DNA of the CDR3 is TGTGCCAGCAGCAAAGGGGCAGGAGAAACGGCTGGCTACACCTTC.

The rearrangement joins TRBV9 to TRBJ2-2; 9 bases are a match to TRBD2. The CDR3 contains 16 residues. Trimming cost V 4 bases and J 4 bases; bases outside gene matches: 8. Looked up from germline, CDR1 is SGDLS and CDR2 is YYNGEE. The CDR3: CASSPLAGLITGELFF. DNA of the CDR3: TGTGCCAGCAGCCCCCTAGCGGGACTCATCACCGGGGAGCTGTTTTTT.

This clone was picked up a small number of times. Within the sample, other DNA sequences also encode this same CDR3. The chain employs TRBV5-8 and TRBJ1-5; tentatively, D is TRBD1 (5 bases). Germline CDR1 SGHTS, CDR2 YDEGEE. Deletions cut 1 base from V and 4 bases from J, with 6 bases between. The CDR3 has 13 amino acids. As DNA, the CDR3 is TGTGCCAGCAGCTTGCGGGGGAATCAGCCCCAGCATTTT. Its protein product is CASSLRGNQPQHF. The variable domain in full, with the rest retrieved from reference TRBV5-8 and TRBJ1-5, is EAGVTQSPTHLIKTRGQQATLRCSPISGHTSVYWYQQALGLGLQFLLWYDEGEERNRGNFPPRFSGRQFPNYSSELNVNALELEDSALYLCASSLRGNQPQHFGDGTRLSIL.

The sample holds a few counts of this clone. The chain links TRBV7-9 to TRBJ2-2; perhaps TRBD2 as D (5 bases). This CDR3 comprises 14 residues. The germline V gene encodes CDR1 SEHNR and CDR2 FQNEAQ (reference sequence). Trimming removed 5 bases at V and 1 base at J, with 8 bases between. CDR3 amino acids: CASSQGGNTGELFF. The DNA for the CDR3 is TGTGCCAGCAGCCAAGGAGGGAACACCGGGGAGCTGTTTTTT.

CDR3 nucleotide sequence: TGTGCCAGCAGCTTAGCGGGGGGGGTAAGCGGGGAGCTGTTTTTT. It encodes CASSLAGGVSGELFF. The chain has TRBV7-2 and TRBJ2-2; TRBD2 matches at 7 bases. The CDR3 is 15 amino acids. Germline-derived CDR1 and CDR2 are SGHTA and FQGNSA. The trim removed 0 bases at V and 7 bases at J, leaving 5 bases unmatched.

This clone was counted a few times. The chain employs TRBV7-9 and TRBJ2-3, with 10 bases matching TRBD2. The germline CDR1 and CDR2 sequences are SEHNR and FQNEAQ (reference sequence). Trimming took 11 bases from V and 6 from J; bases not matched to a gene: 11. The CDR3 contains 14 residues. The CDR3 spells CASRTSGRTDTQYF. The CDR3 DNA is TGTGCCTCCAGGACTAGCGGCCGTACGGATACGCAGTATTTT.

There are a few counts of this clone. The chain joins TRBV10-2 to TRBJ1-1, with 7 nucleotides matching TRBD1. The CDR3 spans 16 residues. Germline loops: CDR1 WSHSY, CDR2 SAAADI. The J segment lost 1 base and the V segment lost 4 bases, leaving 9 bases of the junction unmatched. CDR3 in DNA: TGCGCCAGCAGTGGTCAAGCCGGGACAGCGAACACTGAAGCTTTCTTT. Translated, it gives CASSGQAGTANTEAFF.

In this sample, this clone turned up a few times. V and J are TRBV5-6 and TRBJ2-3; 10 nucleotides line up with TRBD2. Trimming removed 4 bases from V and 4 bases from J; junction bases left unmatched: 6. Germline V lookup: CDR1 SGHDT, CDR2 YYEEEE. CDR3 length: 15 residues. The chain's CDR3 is CASSTTSGEADTQYF. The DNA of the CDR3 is TGTGCCAGCAGCACAACTAGCGGGGAAGCAGATACGCAGTATTTT. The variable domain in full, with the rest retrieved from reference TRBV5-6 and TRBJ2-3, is DAGVTQSPTHLIKTRGQQVTLRCSPKSGHDTVSWYQQALGQGPQFIFQYYEEEERQRGNFPDRFSGHQFPNYSSELNVNALLLGDSALYLCASSTTSGEADTQYFGPGTRLTVL.

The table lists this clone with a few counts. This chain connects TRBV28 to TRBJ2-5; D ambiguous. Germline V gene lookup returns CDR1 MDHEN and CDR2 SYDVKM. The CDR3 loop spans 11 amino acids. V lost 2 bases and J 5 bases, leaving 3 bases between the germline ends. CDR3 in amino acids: CASSLAETQYF. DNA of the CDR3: TGTGCCAGCAGTTTAGCGGAGACCCAGTACTTC.

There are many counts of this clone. The CDR3 region has the DNA TGTGCCAGCAGTTTATCACGGACTATGAACACTGAAGCTTTCTTT. Encoded protein: CASSLSRTMNTEAFF. V usage is TRBV27 and J usage is TRBJ1-1; D unresolved. The ends were cut back, 0 bases at V and 0 bases at J, with 8 bases in the middle. CDR3 length: 15 amino acids. CDR1 is MNHEY and CDR2 is SMNVEV in the germline V gene (reference sequence).

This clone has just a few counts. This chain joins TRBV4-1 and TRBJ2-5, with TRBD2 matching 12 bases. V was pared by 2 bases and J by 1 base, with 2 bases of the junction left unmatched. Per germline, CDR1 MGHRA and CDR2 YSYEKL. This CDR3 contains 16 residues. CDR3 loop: CASSQTTSGGQETQYF. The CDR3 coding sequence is TGCGCCAGCAGCCAAACGACTAGCGGGGGCCAAGAGACCCAGTACTTC.

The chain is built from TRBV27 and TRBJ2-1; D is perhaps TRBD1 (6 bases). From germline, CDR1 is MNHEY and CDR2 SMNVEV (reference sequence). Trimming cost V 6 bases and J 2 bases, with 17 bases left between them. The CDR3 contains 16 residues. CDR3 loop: CASSRTGPSTYNEQFF. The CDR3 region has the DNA TGTGCCAGCAGCCGCACAGGGCCCTCAACCTACAATGAGCAGTTCTTC.

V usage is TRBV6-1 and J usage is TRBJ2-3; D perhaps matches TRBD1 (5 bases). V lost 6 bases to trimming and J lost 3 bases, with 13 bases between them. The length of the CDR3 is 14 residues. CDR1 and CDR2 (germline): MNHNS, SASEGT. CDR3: CASSSGFRTDTQYF. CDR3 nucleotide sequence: TGTGCCAGCAGCTCAGGGTTTAGGACAGATACGCAGTATTTT.

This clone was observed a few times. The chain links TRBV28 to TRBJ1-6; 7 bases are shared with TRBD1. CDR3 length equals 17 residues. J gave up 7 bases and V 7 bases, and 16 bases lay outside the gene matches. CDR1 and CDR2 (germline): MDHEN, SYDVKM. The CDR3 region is CASNPNLNRGLNSPLHF. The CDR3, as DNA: TGTGCCAGCAATCCAAATTTGAACAGGGGCCTCAATTCACCCCTCCACTTT.

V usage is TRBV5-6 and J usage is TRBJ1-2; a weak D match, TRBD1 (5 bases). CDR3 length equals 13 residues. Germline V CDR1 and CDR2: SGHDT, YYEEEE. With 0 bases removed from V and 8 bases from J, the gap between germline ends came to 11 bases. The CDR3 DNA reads TGTGCCAGCAGCTTGGAACAGGCAGGCGGCTACACCTTC. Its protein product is CASSLEQAGGYTF. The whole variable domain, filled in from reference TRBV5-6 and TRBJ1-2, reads DAGVTQSPTHLIKTRGQQVTLRCSPKSGHDTVSWYQQALGQGPQFIFQYYEEEERQRGNFPDRFSGHQFPNYSSELNVNALLLGDSALYLCASSLEQAGGYTFGSGTRLTVV.

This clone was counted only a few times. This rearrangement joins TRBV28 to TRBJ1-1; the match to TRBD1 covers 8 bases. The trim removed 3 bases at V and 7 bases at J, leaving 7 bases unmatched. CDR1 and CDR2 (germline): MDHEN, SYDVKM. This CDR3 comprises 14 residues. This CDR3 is CASSFVQGAGEAFF. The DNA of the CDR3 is TGTGCCAGCAGTTTCGTTCAGGGGGCAGGTGAAGCTTTCTTT.

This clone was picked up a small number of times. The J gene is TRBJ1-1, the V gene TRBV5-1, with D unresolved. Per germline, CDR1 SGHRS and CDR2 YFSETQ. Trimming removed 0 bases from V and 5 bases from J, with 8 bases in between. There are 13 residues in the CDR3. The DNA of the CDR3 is TGCGCCAGCAGCTTGGAAGGGAGAACTGAAGCTTTCTTT. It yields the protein CASSLEGRTEAFF. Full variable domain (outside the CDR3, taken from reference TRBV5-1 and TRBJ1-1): KAGVTQTPRYLIKTRGQQVTLSCSPISGHRSVSWYQQTPGQGLQFLFEYFSETQRNKGNFPGRFSGRQFSNSRSEMNVSTLELGDSALYLCASSLEGRTEAFFGQGTRLTVV.

The CDR3 sequence: CASSYPNRGAEAFF. CDR3 DNA sequence: TGTGCCAGCAGTTACCCGAACAGGGGCGCAGAAGCTTTCTTT. The chain joins TRBV6-6 to TRBJ1-1; TRBD1 matches 7 bases. The CDR3 runs to 14 residues. Trimming removed 2 bases from V and 8 bases from J; junction bases left unmatched: 8. Germline V gene lookup returns CDR1 MNHNY and CDR2 SVGAGI (reference sequence).

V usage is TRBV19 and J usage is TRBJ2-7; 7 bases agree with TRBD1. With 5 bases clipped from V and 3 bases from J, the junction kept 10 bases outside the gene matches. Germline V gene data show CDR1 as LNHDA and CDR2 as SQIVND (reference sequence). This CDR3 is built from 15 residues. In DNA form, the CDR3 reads TGTGCCAGTAGTGCTCGGACAGGAATCCTCTACGAGCAGTACTTC. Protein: CASSARTGILYEQYF.

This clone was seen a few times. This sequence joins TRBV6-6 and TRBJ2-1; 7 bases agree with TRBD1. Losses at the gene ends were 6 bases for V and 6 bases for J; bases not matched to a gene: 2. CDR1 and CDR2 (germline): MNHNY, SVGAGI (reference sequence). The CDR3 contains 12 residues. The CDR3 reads CASRGQFNEQFF. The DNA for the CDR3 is TGTGCCAGCAGGGGACAGTTCAATGAGCAGTTCTTC.

In nucleotides, the CDR3 is TGTGCCAGTAGTACCCGGGGAGACAATGAGCAGTTCTTC. Translation gives CASSTRGDNEQFF. V and J are TRBV19 and TRBJ2-1, with D possibly matching TRBD2 (5 bases). Looked up from germline, CDR1 is LNHDA and CDR2 is SQIVND (reference sequence). The V and J ends lost 4 bases and 5 bases respectively, with 9 bases between them. The CDR3 covers 13 residues. The whole variable domain, remainder taken from reference TRBV19 and TRBJ2-1, is DGGITQSPKYLFRKEGQNVTLSCEQNLNHDAMYWYRQDPGQGLRLIYYSQIVNDFQKGDIAEGYSVSREKKESFPLTVTSAQKNPTAFYLCASSTRGDNEQFFGPGTRLTVL.

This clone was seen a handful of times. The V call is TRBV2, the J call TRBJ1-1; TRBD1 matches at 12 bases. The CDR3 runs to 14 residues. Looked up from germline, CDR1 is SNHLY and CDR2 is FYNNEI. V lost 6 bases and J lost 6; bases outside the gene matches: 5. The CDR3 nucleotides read TGTGCCAGCAGGGGGGACAGGGGGCACCCTGAAGCTTTCTTT. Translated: CASRGDRGHPEAFF.